This is a list of T cell receptor beta chains from one sample in a study of metastatic and nonmetastatic thyroid tumors. TCRdb recomputed clones from the PCR reads via MiXCR. The top ten hold approximately 20% of the sample, which has 60,000 or so clones, under 5% seen once. The specimen sequenced was blood. All receptors derive from a female donor with papillary thyroid cancer or a benign thyroid nodule (not recorded which). Some clones in this sample may be carry-over from other donors' samples. Each CDR3 is given with its conserved first and last residue. The order of the fields is V gene, J gene, D gene, clone size, CDR3 DNA, CDR3 protein. D genes are given only for firm matches. Clone size is given for some rows only: seen once, a few or many times, or a class if the clone is expanded.

TRBV11-2	TRBJ2-1	NA	many	TGTGCCAGCAGCTTAGGGTCCCAGCGGCAGTTCTTC	CASSLGSQRQFF
TRBV24-1	TRBJ1-5	NA	many	TGTGCCACCAGTGATGACCTAAGGGATCAGCCCCAGCATTTT	CATSDDLRDQPQHF
TRBV6-4	TRBJ2-7	NA	few	TGTGCCATCAGCCAGGTTCCGGACTACGAGCAGTACTTC	CAISQVPDYEQYF
TRBV13	TRBJ1-2	NA	NA	TGTGCCAGCAGCTTAGATGGTGGGGACGACTATGGCTACACCTTC	CASSLDGGDDYGYTF
TRBV2	TRBJ1-2	NA	NA	TGTGCCAGGAGGGACGTGGGTGGCTACACCTTC	CARRDVGGYTF
TRBV6-1	TRBJ1-1	TRBD1	NA	TGTGCCAGCATCCGCGAGGGGGCCGAGAACACTGAAGCTTCCTTT	CASIREGAENTEASF
TRBV28	TRBJ1-5	TRBD1	many	TGTGCCAGCAGAAACAGGGGGCTCATAGGCTTGGTCAATCAGCCCCAGCATTTT	CASRNRGLIGLVNQPQHF
TRBV5-5	TRBJ2-7	TRBD1	few	TGTGCCAGCCGTTACTGGACAGGGGCTGGCGAGCAGTACTTC	CASRYWTGAGEQYF
TRBV27	TRBJ2-2	NA	many	TGTGCCAGCAGTTTATCGACGACAGGGAACACCGGGGAGCTGTTTTTT	CASSLSTTGNTGELFF
TRBV14	TRBJ2-5	NA	many	TGTGCCAGCAGCCACTTTCTAGTGGAGACCCAGTACTTC	CASSHFLVETQYF
TRBV2	TRBJ1-1	NA	many	TGTGCCGCCAGCGGTGGACAGTTCCTTTGGGAAGCTTTCTTT	CAASGGQFLWEAFF
TRBV18	TRBJ1-1	NA	NA	TGTGCCAGCTCACCTCAAGGGGCGAACACTGAAGCTTTCTTT	CASSPQGANTEAFF
TRBV4-1	TRBJ1-6	NA	many	TGCGCCAGCAGCCCGAGCCTTAGCTCCTATAATTCACCCCTCCACTTT	CASSPSLSSYNSPLHF
TRBV6-1	TRBJ1-4	NA	many	TGTGCCAGCAGAAACTCGGGTGGAACTAATGAAAAACTGTTTTTT	CASRNSGGTNEKLFF
TRBV6-9	TRBJ2-3	NA	NA	TGTGCCAGCAGTTATTTTAGCACAGATACGCAGTATTTT	CASSYFSTDTQYF
TRBV6-4	TRBJ2-2	NA	NA	TGTGCCAGCAGTGACTCGGAGGACACCGGGGAGCTATTTTTT	CASSDSEDTGELFF
TRBV28	TRBJ1-2	NA	few	TGTGCCAACAGTACCGGGGTGTCTAACTATGGCTACACCTTC	CANSTGVSNYGYTF
TRBV6-5	TRBJ2-1	NA	many	TGTGCCAGCAGTTACGGAGGACTCAATGAGCAGTTCTTC	CASSYGGLNEQFF
TRBV12-3/TRBV12-4	TRBJ2-1	TRBD1	few	TGTGCCAGTACGGGGCTCGGGACAGGTGGCATGTCCTACAATGAGCAGTTCTTC	CASTGLGTGGMSYNEQFF
TRBV11-2	TRBJ2-6	NA	few	TGTGCCAGCAGCCCCCGGGGAGCTGGGGCCAACGTCCTGACTTTC	CASSPRGAGANVLTF
TRBV9	TRBJ2-3	NA	many	TGTGCCAGCAGCGTAGGTTTCGGGAGTACCGATACGCAGTATTTT	CASSVGFGSTDTQYF
TRBV6-1	TRBJ2-5	NA	NA	TGTGCCATCAATCCATGGGGGGTCCAAGAGACCCAGTACTTT	CAINPWGVQETQYF
TRBV5-1	TRBJ2-5	NA	many	TGCGCCAGCAGCTTCCTAGGGGTCGCCAAAGAGACCCAGTACTTC	CASSFLGVAKETQYF
TRBV6-1	TRBJ1-3	NA	many	TGTGCCAGCAGAGTTTTGGGAAACACCATATATTTT	CASRVLGNTIYF
TRBV6-5	TRBJ2-7	NA	few	TGTGCCAGCAGTTTTTTTATCGGGATATCCTACGAGCAGTACTTC	CASSFFIGISYEQYF
TRBV19	TRBJ1-4	TRBD1	many	TGTGCCGGTAGACTTAACCCGGGACAGCGGAATGAAAAACTGTTTTTT	CAGRLNPGQRNEKLFF
TRBV6-5	TRBJ2-3	NA	many	TGTGCCAGCAGTTACACTGTTGGCACAGATACGCAGTATTTT	CASSYTVGTDTQYF
TRBV20-1	TRBJ1-2	NA	many	TGCAGTCCAGGGGCCGACCTTAACTATGGCTACACCTTC	CSPGADLNYGYTF
TRBV11-3	TRBJ1-6	NA	many	TGTGCCAGCAGGGGGAACAATTCACCCCTCCACTTT	CASRGNNSPLHF